This entry describes one T cell receptor (beta chain). Its antigen is unknown. The CDR3 extends over 16 amino acids. Looked up from germline, CDR1 is SGHTA and CDR2 is FQGNSA. Making each TCR library took approximately 3.5 ug of total RNA. TCRdb derives one entry per CDR3 protein from the 5' RACE reads, leaving out DNA. The sample has some 160,000 distinct CDR3 sequences. The sample comes from a study of monozygotic twins with inflammatory bowel disease. Notes on the study in general: Healthy co-twins had higher TCRbeta inverse Simpson diversity than their IBD twins.

The chain couples TRBV7-2 to TRBJ2-7; with no DNA, the TCRdb D assignment of TRBD2 cannot be verified. This TCR was recovered from a human donor with ulcerative colitis or Crohn's disease, or a healthy co-twin of an affected twin (not recorded which). The sample comprised blood. The CDR3 region is CASSHPSGGVSYEQYF.